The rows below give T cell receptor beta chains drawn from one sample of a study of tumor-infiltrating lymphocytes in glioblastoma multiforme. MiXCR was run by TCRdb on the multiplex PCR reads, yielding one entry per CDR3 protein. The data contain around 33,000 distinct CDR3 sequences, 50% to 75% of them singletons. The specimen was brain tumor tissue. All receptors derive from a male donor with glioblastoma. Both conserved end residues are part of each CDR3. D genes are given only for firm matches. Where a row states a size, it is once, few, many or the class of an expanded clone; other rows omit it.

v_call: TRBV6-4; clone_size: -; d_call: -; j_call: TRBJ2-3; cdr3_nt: TGTGCCAGCGGTCCCGGGGAGACTCCGGGTACGCAGTATTTT; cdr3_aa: CASGPGETPGTQYF
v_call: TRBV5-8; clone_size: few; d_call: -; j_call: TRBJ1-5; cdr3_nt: TGTGCCCGAGAGGGCCTGCATCGGAATCAGCCCCAGCATTTT; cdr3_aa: CAREGLHRNQPQHF
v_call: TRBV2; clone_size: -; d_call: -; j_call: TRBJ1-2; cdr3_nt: TGTGCCAGCAGTCTCGGGACCACGAGAGGCTATGGCTACACCTTC; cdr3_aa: CASSLGTTRGYGYTF
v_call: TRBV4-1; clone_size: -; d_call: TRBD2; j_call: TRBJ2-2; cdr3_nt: TGCGCCAGCAGCCGAGATTGGCCAGCGGGGGTCACCGGGGAGCTGTTTTTT; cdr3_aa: CASSRDWPAGVTGELFF
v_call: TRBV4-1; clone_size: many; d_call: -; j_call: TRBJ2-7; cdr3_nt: TGCGCCAGCAGCTACAGACAGACTGGGGGCTACGAGCAGTACTTC; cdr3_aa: CASSYRQTGGYEQYF
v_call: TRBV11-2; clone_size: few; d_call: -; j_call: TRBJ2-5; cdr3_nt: TGTGCCAGCAGCTTAGACGGCGGGGTCGACGCGCAGTACTTC; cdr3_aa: CASSLDGGVDAQYF
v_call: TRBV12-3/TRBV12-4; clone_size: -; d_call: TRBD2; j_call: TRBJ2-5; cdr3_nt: TGTTCCAGCAGTATAAGTGCGGGAGGGTCGGGTGGGACCCAGTACTTC; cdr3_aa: CSSSISAGGSGGTQYF
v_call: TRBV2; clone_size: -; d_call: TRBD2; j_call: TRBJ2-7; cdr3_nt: TGTGCCAGCAGTGGGACTAGCGGGAACTCCTACGAGCAGTACTTC; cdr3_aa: CASSGTSGNSYEQYF
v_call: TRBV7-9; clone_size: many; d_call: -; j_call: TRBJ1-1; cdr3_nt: TGTGCCAGCAGCGGCGGGGCCTTGGCGGGCACTGAAGCTTTCTTT; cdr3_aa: CASSGGALAGTEAFF
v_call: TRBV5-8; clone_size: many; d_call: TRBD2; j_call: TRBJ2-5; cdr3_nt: TGTGCCAGCAGCAGAGCCGGGACTAGCGGTCTGATGGAGACCCAGTACTTC; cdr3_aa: CASSRAGTSGLMETQYF
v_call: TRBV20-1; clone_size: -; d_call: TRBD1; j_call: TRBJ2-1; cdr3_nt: TGCAGTACTTTTCGCCGGGACAGTGGAAATGAGCAGTTCTTC; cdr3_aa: CSTFRRDSGNEQFF
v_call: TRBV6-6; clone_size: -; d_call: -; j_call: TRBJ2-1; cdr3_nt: TGTGCCAACAGTTACCCTGAAGTGGACGGGAACAATAAGCAGTTCTTC; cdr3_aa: CANSYPEVDGNNKQFF
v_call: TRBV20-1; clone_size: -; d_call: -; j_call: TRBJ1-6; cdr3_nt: TGCAGTGTTAGAGGGCGAGGTTCCGTGAATTCACCCCTCCATTTT; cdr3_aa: CSVRGRGSVNSPLHF
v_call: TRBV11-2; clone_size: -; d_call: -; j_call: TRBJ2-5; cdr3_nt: TGTGCCAGCAGCTCCACGGAGACCCAGTACTTC; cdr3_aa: CASSSTETQYF
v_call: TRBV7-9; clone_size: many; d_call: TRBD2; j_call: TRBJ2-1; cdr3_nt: TGTGCCAGCAGCTGGGATGGGGGGGGTGAGCAGTTCTTC; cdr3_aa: CASSWDGGGEQFF
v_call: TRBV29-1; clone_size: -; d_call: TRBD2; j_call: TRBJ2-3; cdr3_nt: TGCAGCGTTGATTCCGCGGGAGTAACAGATACGCAGTATTTT; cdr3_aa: CSVDSAGVTDTQYF
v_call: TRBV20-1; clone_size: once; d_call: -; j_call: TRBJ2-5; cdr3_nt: TGCATTGCCAAACCCGCCCCGGAGACCCAGTATTTC; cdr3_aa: CIAKPAPETQYF
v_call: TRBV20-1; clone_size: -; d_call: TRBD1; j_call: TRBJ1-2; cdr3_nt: TGCAGTGCGGCGGGACAGGGCTATGGCTACACCTTC; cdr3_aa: CSAAGQGYGYTF
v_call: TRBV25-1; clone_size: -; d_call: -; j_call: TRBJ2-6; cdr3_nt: TGTGCCAGCAGTGAAAGTCACTCTGGGGCCAACGTACTGATTTTC; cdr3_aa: CASSESHSGANVLIF
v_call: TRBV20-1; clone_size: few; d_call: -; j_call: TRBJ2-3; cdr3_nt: TGCAGTGCTAGCGGGAGCTCATATACGCAGTATTTT; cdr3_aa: CSASGSSYTQYF
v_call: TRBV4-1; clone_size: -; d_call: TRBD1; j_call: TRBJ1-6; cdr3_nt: TGCGCAGCAGCCCAGGGGGCGGGCTCCTATAATTCACCCCTCCACTTT; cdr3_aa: CAAAQGAGSYNSPLHF
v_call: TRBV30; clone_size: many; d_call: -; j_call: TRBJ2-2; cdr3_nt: TGTGCCTGGAGGGTACAGGGGAACACCGGGGAGCTGTTTTTT; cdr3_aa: CAWRVQGNTGELFF
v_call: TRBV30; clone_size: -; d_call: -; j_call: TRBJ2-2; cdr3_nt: TGTGCCTGGAGCGTAGGGGACCTGGCTACCGGGGAGCTGTTTTTT; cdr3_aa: CAWSVGDLATGELFF
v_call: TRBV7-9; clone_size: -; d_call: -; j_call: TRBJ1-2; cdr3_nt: TGTGCCAGCAGCTTTGGCAAAGTGGATGGCTACACCTTC; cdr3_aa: CASSFGKVDGYTF
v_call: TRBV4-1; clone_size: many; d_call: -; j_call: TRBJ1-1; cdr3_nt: TGCGCCAGCAGCCAAGATCGCTACAGGCAGAACACTGAAGCTTTCTTT; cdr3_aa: CASSQDRYRQNTEAFF
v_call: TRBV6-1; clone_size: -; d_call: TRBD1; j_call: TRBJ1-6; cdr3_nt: TGTGCCAGCAGTGAACTTTCGGGACAGCTGAATTCACCCCTCCACTTT; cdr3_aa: CASSELSGQLNSPLHF
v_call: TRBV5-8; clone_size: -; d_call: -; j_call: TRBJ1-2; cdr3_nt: TGTGCCAGCACCAAGGCCCCGGCTCAAGGAAACTATGGCTACACCTTC; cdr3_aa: CASTKAPAQGNYGYTF
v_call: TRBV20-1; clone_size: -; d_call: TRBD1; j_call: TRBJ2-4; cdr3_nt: TGCGGTGCTGCCGGGACAGGGGGTCCCAAAAACATTCAGTACTTC; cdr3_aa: CGAAGTGGPKNIQYF
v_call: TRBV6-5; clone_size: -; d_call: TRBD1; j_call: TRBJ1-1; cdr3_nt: TGTGCCCGCAAAGCGCAGGGGGCGGTAGTTTTCTTT; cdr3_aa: CARKAQGAVVFF
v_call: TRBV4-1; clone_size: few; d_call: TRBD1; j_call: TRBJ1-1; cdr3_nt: TGCGCCAGCAGCCAAGGGACAGGGGTTATGAACACTGAAGCTTTCTTT; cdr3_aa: CASSQGTGVMNTEAFF
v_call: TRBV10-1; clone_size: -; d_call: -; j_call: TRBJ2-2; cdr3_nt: TGCGCCAGCAGTTGGTACAGTGGGACCGGGGAGCTGTTTTTT; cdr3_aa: CASSWYSGTGELFF
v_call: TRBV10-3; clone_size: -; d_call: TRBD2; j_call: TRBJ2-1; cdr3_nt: TGTGCCATCAGAGATGGGACTAGCAGTGAGCAGTTCTTC; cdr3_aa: CAIRDGTSSEQFF
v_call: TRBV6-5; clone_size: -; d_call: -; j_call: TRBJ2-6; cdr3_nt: TGTGCCAGCAGCCCACAAGCGGGCTCTGGGGCCAACGTCCTGACATTC; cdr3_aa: CASSPQAGSGANVLTF
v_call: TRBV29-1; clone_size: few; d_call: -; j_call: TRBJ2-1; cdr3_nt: TGCAGCGTTGAAGATCAAAGCCGTCGCTCCTACAATGAGCAGTTCTTC; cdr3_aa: CSVEDQSRRSYNEQFF
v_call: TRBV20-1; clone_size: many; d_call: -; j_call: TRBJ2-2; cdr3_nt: TGCAGTGCTTCCCTAGGAGGCGGGGAGCTGTTTTTT; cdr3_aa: CSASLGGGELFF
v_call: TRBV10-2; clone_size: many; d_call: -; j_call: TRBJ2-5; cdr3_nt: TGCGCCAGCAGTCCTCTCTCGCAAGAGACCCAGTACTTC; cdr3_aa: CASSPLSQETQYF
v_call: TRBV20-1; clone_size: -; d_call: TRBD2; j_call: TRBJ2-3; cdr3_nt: TGCAGTGCTGGTAGCGGGAGGGGTGCAGGAACGCAGTATTTT; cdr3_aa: CSAGSGRGAGTQYF
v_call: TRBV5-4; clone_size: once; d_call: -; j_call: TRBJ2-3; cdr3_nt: TGTGTCGGCAGTTTGGGGGGTTGGGGAAGCACAGATACGCAGTATTTT; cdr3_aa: CVGSLGGWGSTDTQYF
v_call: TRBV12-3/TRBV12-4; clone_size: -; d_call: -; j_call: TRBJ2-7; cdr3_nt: TGTGCCAGCAGTTCGATGCGTGAGGAGCGGTACTTC; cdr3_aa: CASSSMREERYF
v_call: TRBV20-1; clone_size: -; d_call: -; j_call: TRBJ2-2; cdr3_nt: TGCAGTGCTATATCCGGGGGTACTACCGGGAAGCTGTTTTTT; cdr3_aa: CSAISGGTTGKLFF
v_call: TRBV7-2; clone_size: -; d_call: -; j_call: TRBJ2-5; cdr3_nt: TGTGCCAGCAGCTATCCTGGGGTCCCAGAGACCCAGTACTTC; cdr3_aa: CASSYPGVPETQYF
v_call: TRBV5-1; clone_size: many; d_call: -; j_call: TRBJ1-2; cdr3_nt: TGCGCCAGCAGCCCCCGGGGTGACGGCTACACCTTC; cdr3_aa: CASSPRGDGYTF
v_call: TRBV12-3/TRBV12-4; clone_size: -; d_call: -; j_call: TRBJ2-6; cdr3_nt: TGTGCCAGCAGTTTGTTTGGGGCCAACGTCCTGACTTTC; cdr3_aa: CASSLFGANVLTF
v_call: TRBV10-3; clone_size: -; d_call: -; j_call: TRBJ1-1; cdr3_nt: TGTGCCACCATGATGGGGCCGGCGAACATTGAAGCTTTCTTT; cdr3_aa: CATMMGPANIEAFF
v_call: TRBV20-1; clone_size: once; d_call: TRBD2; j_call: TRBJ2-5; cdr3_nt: TGCAGTGCTGGCCCTCCGGGACTAGCTACGGAGACCCTGTACTTC; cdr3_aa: CSAGPPGLATETLYF
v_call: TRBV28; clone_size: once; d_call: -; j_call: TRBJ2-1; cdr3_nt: TGTGCCAGCAGTTTCGTAGGTGGTTTCTACAATGAGAAGCTCTTC; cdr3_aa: CASSFVGGFYNEKLF
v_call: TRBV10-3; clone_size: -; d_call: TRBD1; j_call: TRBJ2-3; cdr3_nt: TGTCCCATCAGTAATCCGACAGGGGTACCAAATTTGGATACGCAGTATTTT; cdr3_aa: CPISNPTGVPNLDTQYF
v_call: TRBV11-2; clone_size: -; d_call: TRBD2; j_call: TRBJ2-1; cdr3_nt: TGTGCCAGCAGCTTAGATGGGACTACCAATGAGCAGTTCTTC; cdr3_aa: CASSLDGTTNEQFF
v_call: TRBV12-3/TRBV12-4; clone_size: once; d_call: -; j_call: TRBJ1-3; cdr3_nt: TGTGCCAACAGCTCAAACAGAGACTCTCGAAACACCATATATTTT; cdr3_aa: CANSSNRDSRNTIYF
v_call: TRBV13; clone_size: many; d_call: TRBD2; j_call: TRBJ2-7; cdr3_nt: TGTGCCAGCAGCCTTAGCGGGTACTCCTACGAGCAGTACTTC; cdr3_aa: CASSLSGYSYEQYF
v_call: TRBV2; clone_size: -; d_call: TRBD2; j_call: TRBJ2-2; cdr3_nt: TGTGCCAGCAGCTTAGCGGGGCCCCGGAACACCGGGGAGCTGTTTTTT; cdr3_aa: CASSLAGPRNTGELFF
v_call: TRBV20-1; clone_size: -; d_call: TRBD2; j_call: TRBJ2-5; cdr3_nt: TGCAGTATTAGAGGGACTAGCGTGACAGCAAGAGAGACCCAGTACTTC; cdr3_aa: CSIRGTSVTARETQYF
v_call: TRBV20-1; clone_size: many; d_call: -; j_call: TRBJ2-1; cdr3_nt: TGCAGTGCTAGCCGGACGGAGAGCTCCTACAATGAGCAGTTCTTC; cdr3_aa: CSASRTESSYNEQFF
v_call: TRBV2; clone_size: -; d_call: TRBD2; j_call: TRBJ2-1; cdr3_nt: TGTGCCAGCAGGACCGGGACTAGCGGCCACAATGGGCAGTTCTTC; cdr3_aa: CASRTGTSGHNGQFF
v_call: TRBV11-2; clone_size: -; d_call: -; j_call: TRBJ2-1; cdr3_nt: TGTGCCAGCAGCCTGCTTCTGGGTAATGAGCAGTTCTTC; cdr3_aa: CASSLLLGNEQFF
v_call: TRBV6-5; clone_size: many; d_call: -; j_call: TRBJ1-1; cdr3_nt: TGTGCCAGCAGCTTACTCGAGAACACTGAAGCTTTCTTT; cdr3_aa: CASSLLENTEAFF
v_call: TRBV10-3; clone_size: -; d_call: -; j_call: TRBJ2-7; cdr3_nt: TGTGCCTTCAGTGCAGGCGGAGACTACGAGCAGTACTTC; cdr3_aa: CAFSAGGDYEQYF
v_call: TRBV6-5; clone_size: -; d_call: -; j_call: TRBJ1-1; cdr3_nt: TGTGCCTGCAACCTGAACAGGAGTCGGACTGAAGCTTTCTTT; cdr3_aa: CACNLNRSRTEAFF